This T cell receptor beta chain originates from a study of T cells in Graves' hyperthyroidism and ophthalmopathy. The study, taken as a whole, reports: Peripheral blood also featured most of the thyroid clonotypes expanded above 0.001.

The table lists this clonotype with a few counts. Its antigen is unknown. The study enrolled patients aged 18 to 65 with newly diagnosed hyperthyroidism of under 2 months' duration. Trimming removed 4 bases at V and 0 bases at J, with 13 bases between. This CDR3 is 15 amino acids long. Germline CDR1 LNHDA, CDR2 SQIVND (reference sequence). The TCR beta CDR3 regions underwent amplification using RNA transcripts as the source. With the HTBI primer set, the TCR CDR3 went through a first round of RT-PCR. One entry per CDR3 protein results from TCRdb running MiXCR on the multiplex PCR reads. The sample carries some 350,000 distinct CDR3 sequences, roughly 14% recorded once.

The sequenced sample was blood. The sequence was collected from a woman under 30 with Graves' hyperthyroidism that later progressed to Graves' ophthalmopathy. The gene calls are TRBV19 and TRBJ2-7; no clear D. CDR3 sequence: CASSNVGWNSYEQYF. In nucleotides, the CDR3 is TGTGCCAGTAGTAATGTGGGCTGGAACTCCTACGAGCAGTACTTC. Variable domain in full (rest from reference TRBV19 and TRBJ2-7): DGGITQSPKYLFRKEGQNVTLSCEQNLNHDAMYWYRQDPGQGLRLIYYSQIVNDFQKGDIAEGYSVSREKKESFPLTVTSAQKNPTAFYLCASSNVGWNSYEQYFGPGTRLTVT.